The 9 T cell receptor beta chains below were found in one sample sequenced in a study of blood T cell repertoires in COVID-19. Using immunoSEQ multiplex PCR, the repertoire was profiled, and TCRdb retains in-frame clones only, with some absent. The data contain fewer than 300,000 clones, over 75% of them seen just once; the ten biggest clones take up roughly 8.6%. The specimen sequenced was peripheral blood. All receptors come from a human donor in a cohort sampled during active COVID-19.

The chain carries TRBV29-1 and TRBJ1-1; possible D gene TRBD1, 6 bases. With 6 bases removed from V and 6 bases from J, the gap between germline ends came to 11 bases. The V gene's germline CDR1 is SQVTM and CDR2 ANQGSEA. This CDR3 comprises 11 residues. This CDR3 is CSVEWTAEAFF. CDR3 DNA: TGCAGCGTAGAATGGACAGCTGAAGCTTTCTTT.

The chain couples TRBV28 to TRBJ2-7; D is unresolved. The ends were cut back, 7 bases at V and 0 bases at J, with 13 bases in the middle. CDR1 is MDHEN and CDR2 is SYDVKM in the germline V gene. CDR3 length: 14 residues. The CDR3 DNA is TGTGCCAGCATGTTTCCTGGCCGCTCCTACGAGCAGTACTTC. Amino acid sequence: CASMFPGRSYEQYF. Full variable domain (missing parts from reference TRBV28 and TRBJ2-7): DVKVTQSSRYLVKRTGEKVFLECVQDMDHENMFWYRQDPGLGLRLIYFSYDVKMKEKGDIPEGYSVSREKKERFSLILESASTNQTSMYLCASMFPGRSYEQYFGPGTRLTVT.

The rearrangement uses TRBV7-2 and TRBJ2-7; 7 bases are a match to TRBD2. V shed 0 bases, J shed 2 bases, and the junction held 1 base outside the gene matches. Looked up from germline, CDR1 is SGHTA and CDR2 is FQGNSA. This CDR3 contains 14 residues. CDR3: CASSLAGGTYEQYF. The CDR3 nucleotides read TGTGCCAGCAGCTTAGCGGGAGGGACCTACGAGCAGTACTTC.

This chain uses TRBV11-2 with TRBJ1-1; no clear D gene. Germline CDR1 is SGHAT and CDR2 is FQNNGV. Trimming stripped 5 bases from V and 7 bases from J, with 14 bases between. The CDR3 contains 13 residues. The CDR3 bases are TGTGCCAGCAGCCCGGGTGTGCTACGTGAAGCTTTCTTT. This gives the protein CASSPGVLREAFF.

The V call is TRBV19, the J call TRBJ1-5; no firm D call. In germline, CDR1 is LNHDA, CDR2 SQIVND (reference sequence). This CDR3 has 15 residues. V was shortened by 6 bases and J by 7 bases, with 19 bases between the two germline ends. The CDR3 spells CASSNTLPRGQPQHF. The CDR3 DNA sequence: TGTGCCAGTAGCAATACTCTCCCCCGAGGCCAGCCCCAGCATTTT.

This clone was detected only once. The rearrangement links TRBV19 to TRBJ2-1; TRBD2 might be the D (5 bases). The germline CDR1 and CDR2 sequences are LNHDA and SQIVND (reference sequence). Between the trimmed V and J ends, which lost 3 bases and 5 bases, there was a span of 14 bases. The CDR3 runs 15 residues. CDR3 nucleotides: TGTGCCAGTAGTATTAGTGGACTTGATCACAATGAGCAGTTCTTC. Its translation is CASSISGLDHNEQFF.

Here the CDR3 reads CASRPDRVPGGYTF. The CDR3, as DNA: TGTGCCAGCAGACCTGACAGGGTTCCGGGCGGCTACACCTTC. This chain connects TRBV6-5 to TRBJ1-2; TRBD1 matches 7 bases. This CDR3 spans 14 amino acids. Germline V CDR1 and CDR2: MNHEY, SVGAGI. J lost 8 bases, V lost 6 bases, and 12 bases had no gene match.

The genes are TRBV11-2 and TRBJ1-4; D is possibly TRBD1 (5 bases). CDR1 and CDR2 from the germline V gene are SGHAT and FQNNGV. The CDR3 has 14 amino acids. Trimming removed 5 bases from V and 8 bases from J, with 15 bases in between. Written as DNA, the CDR3 is TGTGCCAGCAGCCCCGGGACGGGAGGGGAAAAACTGTTTTTT. Translated, it gives CASSPGTGGEKLFF. The full variable domain, rest sourced from reference TRBV11-2 and TRBJ1-4, is EAGVAQSPRYKIIEKRQSVAFWCNPISGHATLYWYQQILGQGPKLLIQFQNNGVVDDSQLPKDRFSAERLKGVDSTLKIQPAKLEDSAVYLCASSPGTGGEKLFFGSGTQLSVL.

The CDR3 protein is CASSPSFSTDTQYF. CDR3 nucleotides: TGTGCCAGCTCACCCAGTTTCAGTACAGATACGCAGTATTTT. This chain connects TRBV18 to TRBJ2-3; D remains ambiguous. Looked up from germline, CDR1 is KGHSH and CDR2 is LQKENI. V lost 3 bases and J lost 3, with 10 bases in between. The CDR3 extends over 14 amino acids.